Below, 27 T cell receptor beta chains from the same sample are listed, as sequenced in a study of T cells in Graves' hyperthyroidism and ophthalmopathy. TCR beta CDR3 regions were amplified from RNA. The primer set for the first-round RT-PCR of the TCR CDR3 was HTBI. TCRdb recomputed calls from the multiplex PCR reads with MiXCR, one row per CDR3 protein. In the table there are about 380,000 distinct CDR3 sequences, roughly 15% of which are singletons. Sequencing was performed on blood. These TCRs come from a woman in her 30s with Graves' ophthalmopathy.

For this clonotype: A much more abundant neighbour one base away suggests this may be a read error. V usage is TRBV24-1 and J usage is TRBJ2-1, with D unclear. The CDR3 extends over 13 amino acids. Germline CDR1 reads KGHDR; CDR2 reads SFDVKD. CDR3 nucleotide sequence: TGTACCACCAGTGATACCCAGGTCGATGAGCAGTTCTTC. Its translation: CTTSDTQVDEQFF.

The table lists this clonotype with many counts. This chain uses TRBV6-1 with TRBJ2-1; 8 bases fit TRBD2. The V and J ends lost 4 bases and 9 bases, in that order; junction bases with no gene match: 5. This CDR3 contains 13 residues. In germline, CDR1 is MNHNS, CDR2 SASEGT. Written as DNA, the CDR3 is TGTGCCAGCAGTGGACAAACTAGCGGTGAGCAGTTCTTC. Protein: CASSGQTSGEQFF.

The chain joins TRBV19 to TRBJ2-1, with a possible D match to TRBD1 (6 bases). V shed 5 bases and J shed 0 bases, with 17 bases lying between them. Germline loops: CDR1 LNHDA, CDR2 SQIVND (reference sequence). The CDR3 is made up of 17 amino acids. Here the CDR3 DNA reads TGTGCCAGTAGTCATAACTTGCAGGGGAGCTCCTACAATGAGCAGTTCTTC. Translation gives CASSHNLQGSSYNEQFF.

This clonotype has a count of ten or more. The J gene is TRBJ2-3, the V gene TRBV27; 7 bases are shared with TRBD1. The CDR3 contains 13 residues. Trimming took 7 bases from V and 4 from J; bases not matched to a gene: 5. From germline, CDR1 is MNHEY and CDR2 SMNVEV (reference sequence). CDR3 in DNA: TGTGCCAGCATCAACCAGGGGGCAGATACGCAGTATTTT. It specifies CASINQGADTQYF.

This chain uses TRBV5-1 with TRBJ1-4; the D is unclear. The germline CDR1 and CDR2 sequences are SGHRS and YFSETQ. The CDR3 length is 16 residues. Trimming left V 0 bases short and J 0 bases short, with 9 bases between. CDR3 protein: CASSLGGQATNEKLFF. The DNA of the CDR3 is TGCGCCAGCAGCTTGGGAGGCCAGGCAACTAATGAAAAACTGTTTTTT.

This clonotype showed up many times. This chain joins TRBV12-3 or TRBV12-4 and TRBJ1-2; tentatively, D is TRBD1 (5 bases). V lost 6 bases, J lost 5 bases, and 13 bases lay in between. This CDR3 has 13 amino acids. The CDR3 DNA reads TGTGCCAGCAGGCTGGGGCAGGGTTATGGCTACACCTTC. Protein sequence: CASRLGQGYGYTF.

As for this clonotype: At one end, the junction sequence differs from germline, possibly due to a read error. The chain employs TRBV5-1 and TRBJ1-2; D may be TRBD1 (6 bases). CDR1 and CDR2 from the germline V gene are SGHRS and YFSETQ. The CDR3 is 16 amino acids. The CDR3 nucleotides are TGTGCCAGCAGCTTGGGGGCCTTCAGTGCCCCTAGAAGCTACACCTTC. This sequence encodes CASSLGAFSAPRSYTF.

This clonotype was picked up many times. The rearrangement links TRBV2 to TRBJ2-7, with a possible D match to TRBD2 (6 bases). Per the germline V gene, CDR1 is SNHLY and CDR2 is FYNNEI. The CDR3 consists of 15 residues. Trimming left V 6 bases short and J 1 base short, with 16 bases between. This CDR3 is CASRGGVIGSYEQYF. The DNA of the CDR3 is TGTGCCAGCAGGGGCGGGGTCATCGGTTCCTACGAGCAGTACTTC.

The chain couples TRBV11-1 to TRBJ1-6; 8 nucleotides match TRBD1. This CDR3 is 16 amino acids long. J was trimmed by 7 bases and V by 0 bases; bases with no gene match: 5. Germline V lookup: CDR1 SGHAT, CDR2 FQDESV (reference sequence). CDR3 coding DNA: TGTGCCAGCAGCTTAGCCGGACAGGGAGGAAATTCACCCCTCCACTTT. Translated: CASSLAGQGGNSPLHF.

The sample holds many counts of this clonotype. The chain combines TRBV12-3 or TRBV12-4 with TRBJ2-7; possible D gene TRBD1, 6 bases. The length of the CDR3 is 15 residues. V was shortened by 2 bases and J by 5 bases, with 16 bases between the two germline ends. CDR3 DNA: TGTGCCAGCAGTTTACAAACAGGGTCAAACAACGAGCAGTACTTC. Translating it yields CASSLQTGSNNEQYF.

There are many counts of this clonotype. The rearrangement joins TRBV18 to TRBJ1-1; D is uncertain. Trimming took 2 bases from V and 11 from J, leaving 9 bases between them. The CDR3 length is 11 residues. CDR1 is KGHSH, CDR2 LQKENI, per germline. CDR3 DNA: TGTGCCAGCTCACCAGGGTTCGGGGCTTTCTTT. This sequence encodes CASSPGFGAFF.

This clonotype was counted between two and nine times. Given a much more abundant clone one base away, this may be a read error. The V call is TRBV30, the J call TRBJ2-1; D is possibly TRBD2 (6 bases). Looked up from germline, CDR1 is GTSNPN and CDR2 is SVGIG (reference sequence). The CDR3 is made up of 18 amino acids. The CDR3 region is CAWRSKAGRFSSYNERFF. Written as DNA, the CDR3 is TGTGCCTGGAGAAGCAAGGCGGGGCGCTTCAGCTCCTACAATGAGCGGTTCTTC.

This clonotype was counted ten times or more. V is TRBV7-2 and J is TRBJ2-1, with D possibly matching TRBD1 (6 bases). In germline, CDR1 is SGHTA, CDR2 FQGNSA. The CDR3 is made up of 13 amino acids. V lost 4 bases and J 4 bases, leaving 8 bases between the germline ends. CDR3 in DNA: TGTGCCAGCAGCTCGGGACATTACAATGAGCAGTTCTTC. The encoded protein is CASSSGHYNEQFF.

The rearrangement links TRBV13 to TRBJ1-5, with a tentative D call TRBD1 (6 bases). The CDR3 covers 13 residues. V lost 5 bases and J 6 bases, leaving 11 bases between the germline ends. Germline-derived CDR1 and CDR2 are PRHDT and FYEKMQ (reference sequence). This CDR3 is CASSRQVTQPQHF. CDR3 DNA: TGTGCCAGCAGCCGACAGGTGACTCAGCCCCAGCATTTT.

This clonotype was seen ten or more times. J is TRBJ2-1 and V is TRBV11-2, with TRBD2 as a possible D gene (7 bases). Deletions cut 2 bases from V and 1 base from J, with 24 bases between. The germline CDR1 and CDR2 sequences are SGHAT and FQNNGV. The CDR3 sequence is 20 residues long. CDR3 nucleotides: TGTGCCAGCAGCTTATCCTCATTGGCGGGGGCAAGTTATTCCTACAATGAGCAGTTCTTC. Translation gives CASSLSSLAGASYSYNEQFF.

This clonotype appeared many times. The chain is built from TRBV18 and TRBJ1-5; 8 bases match TRBD1. The CDR3 contains 15 residues. Germline V gives CDR1 KGHSH, CDR2 LQKENI. The J segment lost 2 bases and the V segment lost 3 bases, leaving 3 bases of the junction unmatched. The CDR3 region has the DNA TGTGCCAGCTCACCCGACAGGGGAGGCAATCAGCCCCAGCATTTT. This translates into CASSPDRGGNQPQHF.

The V and J genes are TRBV7-2 and TRBJ2-3, with TRBD2 matching over 8 bases. Losses at the gene ends were 2 bases for V and 2 bases for J; bases not matched to a gene: 6. The CDR3 runs 16 residues. CDR1 is SGHTA and CDR2 is FQGNSA in the germline V gene. The CDR3 DNA reads as TGTGCCAGCAGCTTATCCGGGACTAGGACCACAGATACGCAGTATTTT. Translating it yields CASSLSGTRTTDTQYF.

The genes are TRBV4-1 and TRBJ1-5; D unresolved. This CDR3 region has 16 residues. Germline V gives CDR1 MGHRA, CDR2 YSYEKL. Between the trimmed V and J ends, which lost 2 bases and 3 bases, there was a span of 14 bases. CDR3: CASSQRGGAINQPQHF. CDR3 nucleotides: TGCGCCAGCAGCCAAAGAGGAGGAGCCATCAATCAGCCCCAGCATTTT.

This rearrangement joins TRBV6-9 to TRBJ1-1; no clear D. The CDR3 extends over 12 amino acids. Germline V lookup: CDR1 MNHGY, CDR2 SVAAGI. V was cut by 4 bases and J by 8 bases, with 11 bases left in between. The CDR3 spells CASSFRKLEAFF. The CDR3 DNA reads TGTGCCAGCAGTTTCAGGAAACTGGAAGCTTTCTTT.

This clonotype occurred many times. The genes are TRBV5-1 and TRBJ1-3; D might be TRBD1 (5 bases). Trimming shortened V by 4 bases and J by 0 bases, and 11 bases separated the two germline ends. Germline CDR1 reads SGHRS; CDR2 reads YFSETQ. CDR3 length: 15 residues. CDR3 sequence: CASSADRRSGNTIYF. CDR3 nucleotide sequence: TGCGCCAGCAGCGCAGACAGACGCTCTGGAAACACCATATATTTT.

This clonotype has at least ten counts. This chain joins TRBV14 and TRBJ2-5; TRBD1 or TRBD2 may be the D gene (5 bases each). There are 16 residues in the CDR3. Trimming took 5 bases from V and 1 from J, leaving 17 bases between them. Germline CDR1 is SGHDN and CDR2 is FVKESK. The CDR3 sequence: CASSALPGRPQETQYF. CDR3 coding DNA: TGTGCCAGCAGCGCGCTTCCGGGGCGGCCCCAAGAGACCCAGTACTTC.

This clonotype came up many times. The gene calls are TRBV5-1 and TRBJ2-7, with 9 bases matching TRBD1. The junction had 7 bases not matched to a gene; V was cut back by 0 bases and J by 6 bases. In germline, CDR1 is SGHRS, CDR2 YFSETQ. The CDR3 loop spans 15 amino acids. This CDR3 is CASSLVPGQGFEQYF. The CDR3 DNA sequence: TGCGCCAGCAGCTTGGTACCGGGACAGGGATTCGAGCAGTACTTC.

This clonotype was observed a few times. V is TRBV6-1 and J is TRBJ1-2; D might be TRBD1 (5 bases). Looked up from germline, CDR1 is MNHNS and CDR2 is SASEGT. The CDR3 length is 10 residues. V was trimmed by 6 bases and J by 10 bases, leaving 9 bases between them. The CDR3 loop reads CASRLQDYTF. CDR3 bases: TGTGCCAGCAGATTACAGGACTACACCTTC.

This clonotype was counted at least ten times. J is TRBJ2-3 and V is TRBV7-9; D possibly corresponds to TRBD2 (6 bases). Germline CDR1 is SEHNR and CDR2 is FQNEAQ (reference sequence). Deletions cut 3 bases from V and 5 bases from J, with 18 bases between. This CDR3 spans 16 amino acids. CDR3 protein: CASSLGTFGKEDTQYF. The CDR3 bases are TGTGCCAGCAGCTTGGGGACTTTTGGGAAAGAAGATACGCAGTATTTT.

This clonotype has at least ten counts. The chain joins TRBV28 to TRBJ2-7; D unclear. The CDR3 has 12 residues. The V gene lost 6 bases and the J gene lost 1 base, with 7 bases spanning the gap. Per the germline V gene, CDR1 is MDHEN and CDR2 is SYDVKM. CDR3 residues: CASRTRSYEQYF. The DNA of the CDR3 is TGTGCCAGCAGAACTCGGTCCTACGAGCAGTACTTC.

This clonotype appeared many times. CDR3 nucleotides: TGTGCCAGCAGCTTAGAGGCGGGGGGTAGGTTCGATACGCAGTATTTT. It codes for CASSLEAGGRFDTQYF. The rearrangement links TRBV7-6 to TRBJ2-3; 8 bases match TRBD2. Germline V CDR1 and CDR2: SGHVS, FNYEAQ. This CDR3 is 16 amino acids long. After removal of 1 base from V and 6 bases from J, the junction contained 9 bases not matched to a gene.

This clonotype was detected many times. The chain carries TRBV18 and TRBJ1-1, with 7 bases matching TRBD1. Germline-derived CDR1 and CDR2 are KGHSH and LQKENI. This CDR3 spans 17 amino acids. The V and J ends lost 2 bases and 3 bases, in that order; junction bases with no gene match: 12. CDR3 residues: CASSPRGRGRRDTEAFF. The CDR3 nucleotides read TGTGCCAGCTCACCAAGAGGGAGGGGGCGCCGGGACACTGAAGCTTTCTTT.